The 30 T cell receptor beta chains given below trace back to one sample, sequenced in a study of shared clonotypes between healthy human individuals. Using immunoSEQ multiplex PCR, the repertoire was profiled, and TCRdb retains in-frame clones only, with some absent. The data show some 2 million clones, 85% to 95% seen once. Material for sequencing was naive CD4+ T cells sorted from blood. Subset meaning: CD45RA+ positively selected. Receptors were obtained from a man between 18 and 35 years old in good health.

This chain connects TRBV6-5 to TRBJ2-5, with D possibly matching TRBD2 (5 bases). The V end lost 8 bases, the J end lost 7 bases, and 23 bases lay between the germline ends. The CDR3 is 15 amino acids. Germline assignment: CDR1 MNHEY and CDR2 SVGAGI. CDR3 amino acids: CASRPSSDNRGTQYF. Written as DNA, the CDR3 is TGTGCCAGCCGACCCTCGAGTGATAATCGGGGGACCCAGTACTTC.

This clone was counted a single time. V gene TRBV5-1 combines with J gene TRBJ2-5, with 7 bases aligning to TRBD2. This CDR3 is built from 15 residues. The ends lost 2 bases at V and 4 bases at J; junction bases unmatched: 8. Germline V gene data show CDR1 as SGHRS and CDR2 as YFSETQ. The CDR3 DNA follows: TGCGCCAGCAGCTTAGAGGGTAGCGGGCCAGAGACCCAGTACTTC. It is translated as CASSLEGSGPETQYF.

The sample holds a few counts of this clone. CDR3 sequence (DNA): TGTGCCAGCAGCTTAGACAGGGTCGAGCAGTACTTC. Residues: CASSLDRVEQYF. The gene calls are TRBV7-9 and TRBJ2-7; TRBD1 is a possible D gene (6 bases). V gave up 1 base and J gave up 6 bases, with 7 bases separating them. The CDR3 is made up of 12 amino acids. Per germline, CDR1 SEHNR and CDR2 FQNEAQ (reference sequence).

The J gene is TRBJ1-3, the V gene TRBV14; D is uncertain. Germline lookup yields CDR1 SGHDN and CDR2 FVKESK. Trimming took off 1 base at V and 0 bases at J, with 10 bases between the two ends. The CDR3 totals 16 residues. The CDR3 bases are TGTGCCAGCAGCCAAGTATCAAGCCGCTCTGGAAACACCATATATTTT. Protein product: CASSQVSSRSGNTIYF.

As for this clone: Other DNA sequences in the same sample also yield this CDR3. The chain is built from TRBV7-9 and TRBJ1-3; D gene uncertain. V lost 2 bases, J lost 8 bases, and 7 bases lay in between. There are 12 residues in the CDR3. CDR1 is SEHNR, CDR2 FQNEAQ, per germline (reference sequence). The CDR3 reads CASSLSGDTIYF. CDR3 nucleotides: TGTGCCAGCAGCTTATCAGGTGACACCATATATTTT.

This clone appeared a single time. The chain couples TRBV6-1 to TRBJ2-5; TRBD1 is a possible D gene (5 bases). TRBJ2-7 matches the DNA end more closely, so the J call is doubtful. Germline V gives CDR1 MNHNS, CDR2 SASEGT. This CDR3 region has 15 residues. CDR3 sequence: CASRERQLTSYEQYF. CDR3 coding DNA: TGTGCCAGCAGAGAGAGACAGCTTACCTCCTACGAGCAGTACTTC.

The chain uses TRBV6-6 and TRBJ2-1; unclear D gene. This CDR3 region has 15 residues. Between the trimmed V and J ends, which lost 9 bases and 0 bases, there was a span of 15 bases. CDR1 MNHNY and CDR2 SVGAGI come from the germline V gene (reference sequence). CDR3 loop: CASKSSLSSYNEQFF. The CDR3, as DNA: TGTGCCAGTAAGTCCAGCTTAAGCTCCTACAATGAGCAGTTCTTC.

The genes are TRBV5-1 and TRBJ2-3, with D unresolved. Trimming stripped 0 bases from V and 0 bases from J, with 8 bases between. This CDR3 comprises 15 residues. From germline, CDR1 is SGHRS and CDR2 YFSETQ. Here the CDR3 DNA reads TGCGCCAGCAGCTTGGGGGTCAGTAGCACAGATACGCAGTATTTT. Amino acids: CASSLGVSSTDTQYF.

The CDR3, as DNA: TGTGCCTGGAGAAGAGGGACCGGGGAGCTGTTTTTT. Its protein product is CAWRRGTGELFF. This sequence joins TRBV30 and TRBJ2-2; perhaps TRBD2 as D (5 bases). CDR1 and CDR2 (germline): GTSNPN, SVGIG (reference sequence). This CDR3 has 12 residues. V was clipped by 3 bases and J by 5 bases, with 7 bases between them.

A note on this clone: This specimen includes other DNA sequences encoding the same CDR3. The rearrangement links TRBV30 to TRBJ2-5; the match to TRBD2 covers 9 bases. Germline assignment: CDR1 GTSNPN and CDR2 SVGIG (reference sequence). This CDR3 is built from 15 residues. J gave up 5 bases and V 0 bases, and 7 bases lay outside the gene matches. The CDR3 here is CAWSVGAGGMETQYF. For the CDR3, the DNA is TGTGCCTGGAGTGTAGGAGCGGGAGGAATGGAGACCCAGTACTTC.

About this clone itself: The sample carries other DNA sequences with the same CDR3. The rearrangement joins TRBV5-1 to TRBJ1-5; a possible D gene is TRBD1 (6 bases). The V and J ends lost 0 bases and 1 base respectively, with 8 bases between them. Germline CDR1 and CDR2: SGHRS and YFSETQ. The CDR3 is made up of 15 amino acids. The CDR3 DNA is TGCGCCAGCAGCTTGGGTGGGGGCAGCAATCAGCCCCAGCATTTT. It translates to CASSLGGGSNQPQHF. The variable domain in full, completed from reference TRBV5-1 and TRBJ1-5, reads KAGVTQTPRYLIKTRGQQVTLSCSPISGHRSVSWYQQTPGQGLQFLFEYFSETQRNKGNFPGRFSGRQFSNSRSEMNVSTLELGDSALYLCASSLGGGSNQPQHFGDGTRLSIL.

This chain joins TRBV7-2 and TRBJ2-1, with D hard to call. The V gene lost 1 base and the J gene lost 4 bases, with 8 bases spanning the gap. The germline gives CDR1 SGHTA, CDR2 FQGNSA. The CDR3 has 14 amino acids. CDR3 amino acids: CASSLEGRYNEQFF. CDR3 nucleotides: TGTGCCAGCAGCTTAGAGGGCAGATACAATGAGCAGTTCTTC.

This chain joins TRBV6-5 and TRBJ2-7; D may be TRBD2 (5 bases). The CDR3 runs 15 residues. CDR1 MNHEY and CDR2 SVGAGI come from the germline V gene. With 0 bases removed from V and 2 bases from J, the gap between germline ends came to 11 bases. This chain's CDR3 is CASSYSIWRAYEQYF. For the CDR3, the DNA is TGTGCCAGCAGTTACTCGATCTGGCGGGCCTACGAGCAGTACTTC.

The CDR3 sequence is CASSLEGGLAGNTIYF. Written as DNA, the CDR3 is TGTGCCAGCAGTTTAGAAGGAGGGCTTGCCGGAAACACCATATATTTT. V usage is TRBV27 and J usage is TRBJ1-3; D is unclear. The V gene's germline CDR1 is MNHEY and CDR2 SMNVEV (reference sequence). Trimming took 2 bases from V and 4 from J, leaving 15 bases between them. The CDR3 loop spans 16 amino acids.

The chain has TRBV6-1 and TRBJ2-7; 9 bases line up with TRBD1. J was trimmed by 0 bases and V by 3 bases; bases with no gene match: 9. Per the germline V gene, CDR1 is MNHNS and CDR2 is SASEGT. The CDR3 has 17 residues. CDR3 residues: CASSDRDRVGYSYEQYF. The CDR3 DNA sequence: TGTGCCAGCAGTGACCGGGACAGGGTAGGATACTCCTACGAGCAGTACTTC.

This rearrangement joins TRBV7-8 to TRBJ1-2, with unresolved D. Trimming cost V 5 bases and J 8 bases, with 15 bases left between them. The CDR3 runs to 13 residues. Germline loops: CDR1 SGHVS, CDR2 FQNEAQ. The CDR3 protein is CASSIASARGYTF. The CDR3 DNA is TGTGCCAGCAGCATTGCGTCGGCCCGGGGCTACACCTTC.

This clone was found once. The rearrangement uses TRBV5-1 and TRBJ2-5, with TRBD1 identical over 8 bases. CDR1 and CDR2 from the germline V gene are SGHRS and YFSETQ. The CDR3 has 15 residues. J was trimmed by 4 bases and V by 0 bases; bases with no gene match: 5. CDR3 sequence (DNA): TGCGCCAGCAGCTTGGCCTCAGGGGGCCGAGAGACCCAGTACTTC. Its protein product is CASSLASGGRETQYF.

The chain links TRBV4-1 to TRBJ1-4; 11 bases match TRBD1. This CDR3 comprises 16 residues. CDR1 MGHRA and CDR2 YSYEKL come from the germline V gene. With V trimmed by 5 bases and J by 8 bases, 10 bases remained unmatched. The CDR3 region has the DNA TGCGCCAGCAGCTACCTATGGGACAGGGGGAGCGAAAAACTGTTTTTT. This encodes CASSYLWDRGSEKLFF.

The chain is built from TRBV10-2 and TRBJ2-7; 13 bases map to TRBD2. CDR1 WSHSY and CDR2 SAAADI come from the germline V gene. The trim removed 2 bases at V and 6 bases at J, leaving 7 bases unmatched. CDR3 length: 16 amino acids. For the CDR3, the DNA is TGCGCCAGCAGTGAGCCTCGGACTAGCGGGAGCTCCGAGCAGTACTTC. This gives the protein CASSEPRTSGSSEQYF.

The genes are TRBV7-2 and TRBJ2-1, with 9 bases fitting TRBD1. Germline V gene lookup returns CDR1 SGHTA and CDR2 FQGNSA. The trim removed 1 base at V and 9 bases at J, leaving 4 bases unmatched. This CDR3 is built from 14 residues. The CDR3 DNA reads as TGTGCCAGCAGCTTAGGGACAGGGGCAGCTGAGCAGTTCTTC. It encodes CASSLGTGAAEQFF.

The genes are TRBV11-3 and TRBJ2-3, with no clear D. Trimming took 5 bases from V and 0 from J, leaving 12 bases between them. Germline V gene data show CDR1 as SGHNT and CDR2 as YENEEA. The CDR3 covers 15 residues. Here the CDR3 reads CASSRSRSSTDTQYF. The CDR3 nucleotides are TGTGCCAGCAGCCGAAGTCGATCAAGCACAGATACGCAGTATTTT.

The chain couples TRBV6-1 to TRBJ1-6, with TRBD1 as a possible D gene (5 bases). The length of the CDR3 is 17 residues. Germline V CDR1 and CDR2: MNHNS, SASEGT. V lost 3 bases and J 4 bases, leaving 16 bases between the germline ends. For the CDR3, the DNA is TGTGCCAGCAGTGAGGGGCCCCCGGGATATTATAATTCACCCCTCCACTTT. Translating it yields CASSEGPPGYYNSPLHF.

This rearrangement joins TRBV19 to TRBJ2-1; TRBD2 matches 10 bases. The germline gives CDR1 LNHDA, CDR2 SQIVND (reference sequence). The CDR3 totals 15 residues. Germline trimming cut 5 bases from V and 9 bases from J; bases unmatched to any gene: 10. DNA of the CDR3: TGTGCCAGTAGTCCAACACTAGCGGGAAGTGGTGAGCAGTTCTTC. Translation: CASSPTLAGSGEQFF.

The chain uses TRBV6-1 and TRBJ1-3; D unclear. V was pared by 2 bases and J by 0 bases, with 8 bases between. The CDR3 contains 15 residues. In germline, CDR1 is MNHNS, CDR2 SASEGT. CDR3 in DNA: TGTGCCAGCAGTGAAATCCAAGGCTCTGGAAACACCATATATTTT. Translation: CASSEIQGSGNTIYF.

The chain employs TRBV29-1 and TRBJ1-6; D possibly corresponds to TRBD1 (5 bases). V dropped 0 bases and J dropped 8 bases, with 11 bases sitting between them. The CDR3 has 14 residues. Per germline, CDR1 SQVTM and CDR2 ANQGSEA. The CDR3 region has the DNA TGCAGCGTTGAAGATCTGACCAGGGATTCACCCCTCCACTTT. This gives the protein CSVEDLTRDSPLHF.

A single count supports this clone. V is TRBV5-1 and J is TRBJ1-4; no clear D. This CDR3 spans 20 amino acids. Per the germline V gene, CDR1 is SGHRS and CDR2 is YFSETQ. Trimming pared 0 bases from V and 0 bases from J, leaving 21 bases between. The CDR3 DNA reads TGCGCCAGCAGCTTGGGTATTACGGGGTTTAGGGTCTCAACTAATGAAAAACTGTTTTTT. This sequence encodes CASSLGITGFRVSTNEKLFF.

Turning to this clone: Distinct nucleotide sequences in the sample also encode this CDR3. The chain uses TRBV30 and TRBJ1-5; a weak D match, TRBD1 (6 bases). Per the germline V gene, CDR1 is GTSNPN and CDR2 is SVGIG (reference sequence). V dropped 2 bases and J dropped 4 bases, with 9 bases sitting between them. The CDR3 spans 13 residues. The CDR3 DNA follows: TGTGCCTGGAGTTCACAGGGTAATCAGCCCCAGCATTTT. Amino acid sequence: CAWSSQGNQPQHF.

The gene calls are TRBV5-5 and TRBJ1-1; D perhaps matches TRBD1 (5 bases). CDR1 is SGHKS and CDR2 is YYEKEE in the germline V gene (reference sequence). V was clipped by 3 bases and J by 4 bases, with 13 bases between them. The CDR3 has 14 residues. CDR3 amino acids: CASSSGWGITEAFF. The CDR3 DNA reads as TGTGCCAGCAGCTCCGGGTGGGGCATCACTGAAGCTTTCTTT.

The chain joins TRBV10-3 to TRBJ2-1; 9 bases line up with TRBD1. The CDR3 consists of 14 residues. Losses at the gene ends were 11 bases for V and 7 bases for J; bases not matched to a gene: 12. Germline V gives CDR1 ENHRY, CDR2 SYGVKD. The CDR3 loop reads CAAKSGTGTNEQFF. CDR3 bases: TGTGCCGCGAAATCCGGGACAGGGACTAATGAGCAGTTCTTC.

The chain carries TRBV28 and TRBJ2-2; 7 bases fit TRBD1. Trimming cost V 8 bases and J 1 base; bases outside gene matches: 4. CDR3 size: 14 residues. CDR1 is MDHEN, CDR2 SYDVKM, per germline. CDR3 protein: CASADRVNTGELFF. The CDR3 nucleotides read TGTGCCAGCGCCGACAGGGTGAACACCGGGGAGCTGTTTTTT.